This TCR beta chain emerged from a study of blood T cell repertoires in COVID-19. Study overall: Material from acute and convalescent COVID-19 was sourced from the United States, Italy and Spain. Sample material is recorded as cDNA or gDNA derived from T cells, B-cell-depleted T cells, or PBMCs.

The germline V and J ends were trimmed by 1 base and 7 bases, with 8 bases remaining between them. The CDR3 covers 11 residues. The germline V gene encodes CDR1 DFQATT and CDR2 SNEGSKA (reference sequence). In the authors' methods: The assay estimated nucleated cells by amplifying reference gene primers. Method: immunoSEQ multiplex PCR; TCRdb's copy keeps in-frame clones and lacks some. That table supplies the V and J calls and clone size; D and trimming were determined from the DNA. The profile shows about 240,000 clones, about 83% of them singletons. Sample: peripheral blood. The sequence derives from a man between 45 and 60 years old with acute or convalescent COVID-19. The chain combines TRBV20-1 with TRBJ2-7; D gene uncertain. CDR3: CSARVKEEQYF. CDR3 in DNA: TGCAGTGCTAGAGTAAAGGAGGAGCAGTACTTC.